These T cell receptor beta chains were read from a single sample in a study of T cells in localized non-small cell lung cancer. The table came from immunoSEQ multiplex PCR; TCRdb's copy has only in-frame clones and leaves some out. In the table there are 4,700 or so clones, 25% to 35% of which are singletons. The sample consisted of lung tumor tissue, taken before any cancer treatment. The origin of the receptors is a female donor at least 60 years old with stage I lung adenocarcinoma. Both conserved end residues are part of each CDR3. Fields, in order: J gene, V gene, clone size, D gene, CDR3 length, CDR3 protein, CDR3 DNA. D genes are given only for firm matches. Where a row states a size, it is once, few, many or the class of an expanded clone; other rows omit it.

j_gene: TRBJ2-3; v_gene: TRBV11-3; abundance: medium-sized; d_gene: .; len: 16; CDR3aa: CASSLLGGGGTDTQYF; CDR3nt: TGTGCCAGCAGCTTACTTGGAGGGGGAGGCACAGATACGCAGTATTTT
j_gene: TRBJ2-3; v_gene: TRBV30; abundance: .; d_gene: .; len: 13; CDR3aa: CASPGIPTDTQYF; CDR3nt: TGTGCCTCTCCCGGGATTCCAACAGATACGCAGTATTTT
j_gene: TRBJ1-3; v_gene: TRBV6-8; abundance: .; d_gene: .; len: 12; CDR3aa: CASSSKPNTIYF; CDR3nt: TGTGCCAGCAGTTCCAAGCCAAACACCATATATTTT
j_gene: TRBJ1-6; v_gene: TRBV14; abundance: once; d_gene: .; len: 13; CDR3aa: CASSQTGNSPLHF; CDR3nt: TGTGCCAGCAGCCAAACAGGGAATTCACCCCTCCACTTT
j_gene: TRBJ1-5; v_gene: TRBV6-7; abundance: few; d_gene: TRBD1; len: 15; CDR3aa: CASSYSPDRRQPQHF; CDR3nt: TGTGCCAGCAGTTACTCGCCGGACAGGAGACAGCCCCAGCATTTT
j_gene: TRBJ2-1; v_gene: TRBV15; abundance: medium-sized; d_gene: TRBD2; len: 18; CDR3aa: CATSGPGTSGGYNNEQFF; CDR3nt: TGTGCCACCAGCGGGCCGGGGACTAGCGGGGGGTACAACAATGAGCAGTTCTTC
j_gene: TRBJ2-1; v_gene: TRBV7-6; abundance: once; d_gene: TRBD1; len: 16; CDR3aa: CASSNYGTGVYNEQFF; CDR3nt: TGTGCCAGCAGCAACTACGGGACAGGTGTTTACAATGAGCAGTTCTTC
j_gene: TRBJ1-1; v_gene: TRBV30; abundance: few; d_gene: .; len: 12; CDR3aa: CAWSPGDTEAFF; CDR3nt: TGTGCCTGGAGTCCGGGGGACACTGAAGCTTTCTTT
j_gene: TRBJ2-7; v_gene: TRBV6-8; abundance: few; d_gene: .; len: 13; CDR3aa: CASLSGANYEQYF; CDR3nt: TGTGCCAGCCTTTCCGGGGCCAACTACGAGCAGTACTTC
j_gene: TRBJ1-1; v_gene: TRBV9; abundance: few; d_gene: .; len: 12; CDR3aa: CASGRVSTEAFF; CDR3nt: TGTGCCAGCGGAAGGGTGTCCACTGAAGCTTTCTTT
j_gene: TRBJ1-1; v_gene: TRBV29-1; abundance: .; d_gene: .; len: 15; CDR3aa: CSVGPPQGGDTEAFF; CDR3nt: TGCAGCGTTGGTCCCCCCCAGGGTGGGGACACTGAAGCTTTCTTT
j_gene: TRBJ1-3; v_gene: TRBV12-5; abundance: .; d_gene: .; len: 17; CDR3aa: CASGPRLQGISGNTIYF; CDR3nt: TGTGCTAGTGGTCCCCGACTACAGGGCATCTCTGGAAACACCATATATTTT
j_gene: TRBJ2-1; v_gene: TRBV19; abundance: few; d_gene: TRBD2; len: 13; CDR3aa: CASSIGGGTQQFF; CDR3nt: TGTGCCAGTAGTATTGGGGGGGGGACCCAGCAGTTCTTC
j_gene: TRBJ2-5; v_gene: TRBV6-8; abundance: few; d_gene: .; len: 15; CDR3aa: CASTNSRGFQETQYF; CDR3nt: TGTGCCAGCACCAATTCACGGGGGTTCCAAGAGACCCAGTACTTC
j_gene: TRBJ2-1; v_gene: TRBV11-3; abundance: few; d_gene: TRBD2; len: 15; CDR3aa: CASSVERGGGNEQFF; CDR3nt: TGTGCCAGCAGCGTCGAGCGGGGGGGAGGGAATGAGCAGTTCTTC
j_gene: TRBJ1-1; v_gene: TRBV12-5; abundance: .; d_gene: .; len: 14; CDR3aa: CASGKTGFGAEAFF; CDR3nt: TGTGCTAGTGGTAAGACAGGATTTGGGGCTGAAGCTTTCTTT
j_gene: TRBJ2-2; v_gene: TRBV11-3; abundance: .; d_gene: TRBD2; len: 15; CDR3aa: CASSLNSGGTGELFF; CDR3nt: TGTGCCAGCAGCTTAAACAGCGGGGGGACCGGGGAGCTGTTTTTT
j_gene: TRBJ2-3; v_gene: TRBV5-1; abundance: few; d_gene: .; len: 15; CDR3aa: CASSQDPAVSDTQYF; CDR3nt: TGCGCCAGCAGCCAAGATCCGGCAGTCTCAGATACGCAGTATTTT
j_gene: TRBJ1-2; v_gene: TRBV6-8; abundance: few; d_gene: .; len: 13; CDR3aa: CASSEASRIGYTF; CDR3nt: TGTGCCAGCAGTGAGGCCAGCCGGATTGGCTACACCTTC
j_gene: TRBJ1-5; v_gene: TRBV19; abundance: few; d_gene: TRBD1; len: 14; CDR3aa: CASSYGQDGTPQHF; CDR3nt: TGTGCCAGTAGCTATGGACAGGACGGGACGCCCCAGCATTTT
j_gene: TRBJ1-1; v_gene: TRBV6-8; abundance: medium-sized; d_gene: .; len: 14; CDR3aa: CASSGMGGNTEAFF; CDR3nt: TGTGCCAGCAGTGGCATGGGTGGGAACACTGAAGCTTTCTTT
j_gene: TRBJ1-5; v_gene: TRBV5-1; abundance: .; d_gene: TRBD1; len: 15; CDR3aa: CASSWGQGLNQPQHF; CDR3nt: TGCGCCAGCAGCTGGGGACAGGGATTGAATCAGCCCCAGCATTTT
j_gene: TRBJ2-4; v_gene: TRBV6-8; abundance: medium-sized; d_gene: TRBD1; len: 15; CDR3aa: CASITTGLAKNIQYF; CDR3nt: TGTGCCAGCATCACGACAGGGCTAGCCAAAAACATTCAGTACTTC
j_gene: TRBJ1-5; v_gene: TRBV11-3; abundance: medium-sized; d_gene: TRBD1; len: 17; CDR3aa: CASSLVGTGQVNQPQHF; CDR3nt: TGTGCCAGCAGCTTAGTCGGAACGGGACAGGTCAATCAGCCCCAGCATTTT
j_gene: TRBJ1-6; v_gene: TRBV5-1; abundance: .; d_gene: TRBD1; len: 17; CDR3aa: CASSLEGTGAGNSPLHF; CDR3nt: TGCGCCAGCAGCTTGGAAGGGACAGGGGCGGGTAATTCACCCCTCCACTTT
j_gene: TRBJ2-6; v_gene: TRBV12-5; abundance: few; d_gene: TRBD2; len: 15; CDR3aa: CASTGGGSGANVLTF; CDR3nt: TGTGCCAGCACGGGGGGTGGTTCTGGGGCCAACGTCCTGACTTTC
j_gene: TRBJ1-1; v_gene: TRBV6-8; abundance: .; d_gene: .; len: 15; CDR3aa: CASRDTGSGNTEAFF; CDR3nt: TGTGCCAGCAGGGATACAGGGTCGGGGAACACTGAAGCTTTCTTT
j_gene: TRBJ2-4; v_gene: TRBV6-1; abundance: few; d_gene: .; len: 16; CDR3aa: CASSEGVGRAKNIQYF; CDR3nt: TGTGCCAGCAGTGAAGGGGTAGGGAGGGCCAAAAACATTCAGTACTTC
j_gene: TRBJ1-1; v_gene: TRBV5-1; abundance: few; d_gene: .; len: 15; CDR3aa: CASSLGGRMNTEAFF; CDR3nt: TGCGCCAGCAGCTTGGGCGGCAGGATGAACACTGAAGCTTTCTTT
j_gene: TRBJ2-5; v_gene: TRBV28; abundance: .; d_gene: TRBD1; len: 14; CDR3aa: CASRDRWNQETQYF; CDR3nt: TGTGCCAGCAGGGACAGGTGGAACCAAGAGACCCAGTACTTC